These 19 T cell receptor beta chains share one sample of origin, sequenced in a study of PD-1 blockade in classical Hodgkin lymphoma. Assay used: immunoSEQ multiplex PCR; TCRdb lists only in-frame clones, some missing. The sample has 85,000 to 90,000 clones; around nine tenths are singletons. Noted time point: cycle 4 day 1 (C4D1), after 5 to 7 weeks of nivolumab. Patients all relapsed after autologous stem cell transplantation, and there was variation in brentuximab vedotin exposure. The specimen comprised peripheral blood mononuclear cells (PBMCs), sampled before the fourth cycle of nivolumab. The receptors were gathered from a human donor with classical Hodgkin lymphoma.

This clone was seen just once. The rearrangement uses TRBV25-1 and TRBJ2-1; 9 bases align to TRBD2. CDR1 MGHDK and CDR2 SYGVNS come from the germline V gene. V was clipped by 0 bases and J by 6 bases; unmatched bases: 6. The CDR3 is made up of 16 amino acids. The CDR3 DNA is TGTGCCAGCAGTGAATACCTACTTAGCGGGAGCAATGAGCAGTTCTTC. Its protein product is CASSEYLLSGSNEQFF.

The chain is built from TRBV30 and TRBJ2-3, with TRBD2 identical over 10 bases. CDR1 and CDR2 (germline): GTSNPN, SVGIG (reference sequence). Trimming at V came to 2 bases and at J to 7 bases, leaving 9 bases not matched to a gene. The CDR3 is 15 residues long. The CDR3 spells CAWSITAGGPNTQYF. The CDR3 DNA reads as TGTGCCTGGAGTATCACAGCGGGGGGGCCAAATACGCAGTATTTT.

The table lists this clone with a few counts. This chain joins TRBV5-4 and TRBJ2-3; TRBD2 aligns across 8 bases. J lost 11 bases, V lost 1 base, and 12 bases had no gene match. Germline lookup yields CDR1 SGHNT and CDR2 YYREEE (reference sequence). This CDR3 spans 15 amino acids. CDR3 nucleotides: TGTGCCAGCAGCTTGTATGTGTCGGGGGGGCGGCTGCAGTATTTT. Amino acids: CASSLYVSGGRLQYF. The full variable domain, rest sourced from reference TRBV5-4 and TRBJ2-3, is ETGVTQSPTHLIKTRGQQVTLRCSSQSGHNTVSWYQQALGQGPQFIFQYYREEENGRGNFPPRFSGLQFPNYSSELNVNALELDDSALYLCASSLYVSGGRLQYFGPGTRLTVL.

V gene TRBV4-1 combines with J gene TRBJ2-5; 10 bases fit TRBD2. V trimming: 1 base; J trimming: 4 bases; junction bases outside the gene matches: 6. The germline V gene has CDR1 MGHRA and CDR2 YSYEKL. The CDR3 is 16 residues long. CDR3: CASSQVELAGRETQYF. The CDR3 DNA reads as TGCGCCAGCAGCCAAGTTGAACTAGCGGGGAGAGAGACCCAGTACTTC.

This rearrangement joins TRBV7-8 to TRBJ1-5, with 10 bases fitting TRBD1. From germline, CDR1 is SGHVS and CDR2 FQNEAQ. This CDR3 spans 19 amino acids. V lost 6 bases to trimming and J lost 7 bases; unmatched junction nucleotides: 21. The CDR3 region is CASRSPGQGPHVRSQPQHF. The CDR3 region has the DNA TGTGCCAGCAGATCGCCGGGACAGGGGCCCCATGTCCGGTCCCAGCCCCAGCATTTT.

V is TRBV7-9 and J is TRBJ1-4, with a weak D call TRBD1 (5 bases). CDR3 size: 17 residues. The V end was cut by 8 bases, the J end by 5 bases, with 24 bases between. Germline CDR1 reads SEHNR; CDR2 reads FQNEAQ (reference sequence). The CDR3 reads CASSSGTHVPKNEKLFF. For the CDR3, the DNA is TGTGCCAGCTCTTCCGGGACCCACGTACCAAAAAATGAAAAACTGTTTTTT. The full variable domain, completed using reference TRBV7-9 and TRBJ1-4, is DTGVSQNPRHKITKRGQNVTFRCDPISEHNRLYWYRQTLGQGPEFLTYFQNEAQLEKSRLLSDRFSAERPKGSFSTLEIQRTEQGDSAMYLCASSSGTHVPKNEKLFFGSGTQLSVL.

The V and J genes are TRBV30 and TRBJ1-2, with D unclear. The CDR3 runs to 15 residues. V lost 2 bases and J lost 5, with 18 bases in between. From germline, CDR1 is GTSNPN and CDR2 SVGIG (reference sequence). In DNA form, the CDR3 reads TGTGCCTGGAGTCGCTCAGATCGGGCTCCTTATGGCTACACCTTC. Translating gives CAWSRSDRAPYGYTF.

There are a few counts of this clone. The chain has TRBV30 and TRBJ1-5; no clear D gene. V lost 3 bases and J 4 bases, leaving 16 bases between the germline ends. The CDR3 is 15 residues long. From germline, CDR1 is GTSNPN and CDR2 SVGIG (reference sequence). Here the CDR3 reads CAWRVGLLPNQPQHF. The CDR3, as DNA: TGTGCCTGGAGGGTAGGACTGCTTCCAAATCAGCCCCAGCATTTT.

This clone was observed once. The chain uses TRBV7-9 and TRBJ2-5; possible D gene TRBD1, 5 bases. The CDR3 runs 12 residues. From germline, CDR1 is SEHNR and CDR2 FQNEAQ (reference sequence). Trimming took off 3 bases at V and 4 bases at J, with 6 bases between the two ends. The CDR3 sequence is CASSFGAETQYF. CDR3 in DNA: TGTGCCAGCAGCTTTGGGGCAGAGACCCAGTACTTC. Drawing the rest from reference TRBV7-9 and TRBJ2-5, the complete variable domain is DTGVSQNPRHKITKRGQNVTFRCDPISEHNRLYWYRQTLGQGPEFLTYFQNEAQLEKSRLLSDRFSAERPKGSFSTLEIQRTEQGDSAMYLCASSFGAETQYFGPGTRLLVL.

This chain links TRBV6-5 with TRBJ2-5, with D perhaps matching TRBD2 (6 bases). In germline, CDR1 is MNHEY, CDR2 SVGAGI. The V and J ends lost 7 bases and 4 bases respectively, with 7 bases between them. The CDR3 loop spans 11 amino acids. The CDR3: CASISGETQYF. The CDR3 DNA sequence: TGTGCCAGCATTAGCGGAGAGACCCAGTACTTC.

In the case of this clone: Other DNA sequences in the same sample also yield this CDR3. The CDR3 bases are TGCGCCAGCGGGACAGGAGACTCCTACGAGCAGTACTTC. Translated, it gives CASGTGDSYEQYF. This chain uses TRBV10-2 with TRBJ2-7, with 8 bases that match TRBD1. The CDR3 contains 13 residues. Germline V gene data show CDR1 as WSHSY and CDR2 as SAAADI. The junction had 3 bases not matched to a gene; V was cut back by 8 bases and J by 0 bases.

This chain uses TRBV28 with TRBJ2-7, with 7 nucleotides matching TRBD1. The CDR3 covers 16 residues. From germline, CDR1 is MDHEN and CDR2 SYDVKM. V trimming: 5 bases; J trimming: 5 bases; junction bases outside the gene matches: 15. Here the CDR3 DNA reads TGTGCCAGCAGTGTCCCACAGGGGAGTGGGGTCAACGAGCAGTACTTC. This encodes CASSVPQGSGVNEQYF.

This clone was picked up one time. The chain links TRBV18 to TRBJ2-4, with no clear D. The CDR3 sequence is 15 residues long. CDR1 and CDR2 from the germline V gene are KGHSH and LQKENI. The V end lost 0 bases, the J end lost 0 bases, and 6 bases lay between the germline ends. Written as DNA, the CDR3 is TGTGCCAGCTCACCACCGACGATAGCCAAAAACATTCAGTACTTC. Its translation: CASSPPTIAKNIQYF.

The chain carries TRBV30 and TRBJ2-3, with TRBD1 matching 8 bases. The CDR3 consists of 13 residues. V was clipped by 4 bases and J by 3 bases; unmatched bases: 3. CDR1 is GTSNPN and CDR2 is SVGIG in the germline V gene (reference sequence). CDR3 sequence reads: CAWTWTGTDTQYF. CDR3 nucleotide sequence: TGTGCCTGGACTTGGACAGGGACAGATACGCAGTATTTT.

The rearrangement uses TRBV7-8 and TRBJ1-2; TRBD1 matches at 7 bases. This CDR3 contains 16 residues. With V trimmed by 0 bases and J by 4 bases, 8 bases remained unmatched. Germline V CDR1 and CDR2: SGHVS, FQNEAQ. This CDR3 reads CASSLAYRDRAYGYTF. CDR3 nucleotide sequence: TGTGCCAGCAGCTTAGCCTACCGGGACAGAGCCTATGGCTACACCTTC.

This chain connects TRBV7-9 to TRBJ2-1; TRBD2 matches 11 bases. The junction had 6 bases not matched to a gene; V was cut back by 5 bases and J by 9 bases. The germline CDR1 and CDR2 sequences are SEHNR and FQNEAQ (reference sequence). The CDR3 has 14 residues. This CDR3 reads CASSRTSGWFEQFF. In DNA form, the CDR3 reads TGTGCCAGCAGCCGGACTAGCGGGTGGTTTGAGCAGTTCTTC. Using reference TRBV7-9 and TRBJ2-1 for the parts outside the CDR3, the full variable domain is DTGVSQNPRHKITKRGQNVTFRCDPISEHNRLYWYRQTLGQGPEFLTYFQNEAQLEKSRLLSDRFSAERPKGSFSTLEIQRTEQGDSAMYLCASSRTSGWFEQFFGPGTRLTVL.

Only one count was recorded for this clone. The chain's CDR3 is CASSSRDRSYYNEQFF. Here the CDR3 DNA reads TGTGCCAGCAGTTCCAGGGACAGGAGTTATTACAATGAGCAGTTCTTC. The chain links TRBV27 to TRBJ2-1, with 8 bases aligning to TRBD1. The CDR3 spans 16 residues. Looked up from germline, CDR1 is MNHEY and CDR2 is SMNVEV (reference sequence). Trimming removed 4 bases from V and 4 bases from J; junction bases left unmatched: 9.

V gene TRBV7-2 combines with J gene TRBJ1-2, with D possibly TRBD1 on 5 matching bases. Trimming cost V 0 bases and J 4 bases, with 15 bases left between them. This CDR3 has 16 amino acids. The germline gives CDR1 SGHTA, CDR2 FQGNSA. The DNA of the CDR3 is TGTGCCAGCAGCTTAGCGCTAAGTGGAGGGGTCTATGGCTACACCTTC. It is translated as CASSLALSGGVYGYTF.

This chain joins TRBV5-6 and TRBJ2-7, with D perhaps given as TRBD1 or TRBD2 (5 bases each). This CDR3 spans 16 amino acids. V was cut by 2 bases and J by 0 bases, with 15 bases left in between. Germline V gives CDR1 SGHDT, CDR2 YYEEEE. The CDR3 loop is CASSLSSGTVSYEQYF. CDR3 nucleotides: TGTGCCAGCAGCTTATCTTCCGGGACGGTCTCCTACGAGCAGTACTTC.